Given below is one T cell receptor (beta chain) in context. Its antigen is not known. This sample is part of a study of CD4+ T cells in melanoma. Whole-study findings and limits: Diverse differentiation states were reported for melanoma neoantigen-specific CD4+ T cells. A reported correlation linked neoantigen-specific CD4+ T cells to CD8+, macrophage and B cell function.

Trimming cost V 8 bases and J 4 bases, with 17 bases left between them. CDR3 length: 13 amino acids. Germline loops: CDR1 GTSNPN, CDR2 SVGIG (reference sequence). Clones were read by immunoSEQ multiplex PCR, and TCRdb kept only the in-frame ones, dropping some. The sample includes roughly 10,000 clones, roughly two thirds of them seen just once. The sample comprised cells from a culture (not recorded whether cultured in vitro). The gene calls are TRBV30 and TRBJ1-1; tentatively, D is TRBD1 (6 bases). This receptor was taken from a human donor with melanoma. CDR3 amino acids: CAHRRQAVTEAFF. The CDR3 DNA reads TGTGCCCACAGACGACAGGCAGTCACTGAAGCTTTCTTT.